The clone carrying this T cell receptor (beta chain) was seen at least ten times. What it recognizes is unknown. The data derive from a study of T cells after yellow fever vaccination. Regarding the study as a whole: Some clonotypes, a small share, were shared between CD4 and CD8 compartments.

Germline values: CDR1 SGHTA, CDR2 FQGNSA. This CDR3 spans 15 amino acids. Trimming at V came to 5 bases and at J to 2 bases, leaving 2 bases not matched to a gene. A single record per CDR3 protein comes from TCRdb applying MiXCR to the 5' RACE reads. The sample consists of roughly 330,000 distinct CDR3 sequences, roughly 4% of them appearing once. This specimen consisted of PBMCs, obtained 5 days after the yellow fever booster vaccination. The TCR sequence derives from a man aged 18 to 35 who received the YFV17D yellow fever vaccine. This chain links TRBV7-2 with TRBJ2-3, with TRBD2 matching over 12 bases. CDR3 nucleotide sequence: TGTGCCAGCAGCCCTAGCGGGGGGGTCACAGATACGCAGTATTTT. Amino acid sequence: CASSPSGGVTDTQYF. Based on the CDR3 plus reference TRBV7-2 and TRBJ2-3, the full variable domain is GAGVSQSPSNKVTEKGKDVELRCDPISGHTALYWYRQSLGQGLEFLIYFQGNSAPDKSGLPSDRFSAERTGGSVSTLTIQRTQQEDSAVYLCASSPSGGVTDTQYFGPGTRLTVL.